The 10 T cell receptor beta chains presented below share a single source sample, sequenced in a study of T cell clonality in common variable immunodeficiency (dated by TCRdb to 2015 to 2017). Library prep was done by the immunoSEQ multiplex PCR assay. The clones in this table, taken by TCRdb from immuneACCESS, are in-frame only. Not every clone is retained; where verified, under half of the shortfall comes from an unresolved V gene, and the cause of the rest is unknown. The sample records tens of thousands of clones, none occurring a single time. The ten largest clones take up about 9.9% of the sample. Sequenced: peripheral blood mononuclear cells. Receptors originate from a person aged 18 to 70 in good health.

There are many counts of this clone. With the read ending 3 residues before the CDR3 end, the germline J gene is used to fill in that end. This chain uses TRBV24-1 with TRBJ2-3; D is unresolved. Germline V lookup: CDR1 KGHDR, CDR2 SFDVKD. V gave up 4 bases and J gave up 2 bases, with 6 bases separating them. The CDR3 is 13 residues long. The part of the CDR3 DNA that was read is TGTGCCACCAGTGAAACAGTCACAGATACG. Translation gives CATSETVTDT. From start to end, the CDR3 is CATSETVTDTQYF.

This clone was recorded a few times. The read finishes 3 residues shy of the CDR3 end, and the germline J gene is used to complete it. V usage is TRBV2 and J usage is TRBJ1-6; tentatively, D is TRBD1 (6 bases). V was trimmed by 5 bases and J by 4 bases, leaving 12 bases between them. From germline, CDR1 is SNHLY and CDR2 FYNNEI. The CDR3 runs 15 residues. The CDR3: CASSSGQPYNSPLHF. The CDR3 DNA, read in part, is TGTGCCAGCAGTTCTGGACAGCCATATAATTCACCC.

Many counts were recorded for this clone. The read gets to within 3 residues of the CDR3 end, and the germline J gene fills in the rest. V gene TRBV5-1 combines with J gene TRBJ1-6; the D is unclear. The CDR3 extends over 14 amino acids. V lost 0 bases, J lost 7 bases, and 8 bases lay in between. Germline V lookup: CDR1 SGHRS, CDR2 YFSETQ. The CDR3 sequence is CASSLEGGNSPLHF. The part of the CDR3 DNA that was read is TGCGCCAGCAGCTTGGAGGGTGGGAATTCACCC. Filled out from reference TRBV5-1 and TRBJ1-6, the complete variable domain reads KAGVTQTPRYLIKTRGQQVTLSCSPISGHRSVSWYQQTPGQGLQFLFEYFSETQRNKGNFPGRFSGRQFSNSRSEMNVSTLELGDSALYLCASSLEGGNSPLHFGNGTRLTVT.

This clone was counted ten times or more. The CDR3 extends 3 residues past the end of the read, so its final part is completed from the germline J gene. The chain links TRBV5-1 to TRBJ2-3; D perhaps matches TRBD1 (5 bases). V was cut by 1 base and J by 5 bases, with 11 bases left in between. The germline gives CDR1 SGHRS, CDR2 YFSETQ. This CDR3 has 14 amino acids. The covered CDR3 bases are TGCGCCAGCAGCTTGTCAGGGCCTGGAGATACG. Translating gives CASSLSGPGDT. In full, the CDR3 is CASSLSGPGDTQYF.

This clone was recorded at least ten times. Read data end 3 residues before the CDR3 end; the end is taken from the germline J gene. V is TRBV18 and J is TRBJ2-5, with TRBD1 identical over 10 bases. The trim removed 6 bases at V and 7 bases at J, leaving 11 bases unmatched. The CDR3 has 15 amino acids. The germline gives CDR1 KGHSH, CDR2 LQKENI. CDR3 sequence: CASSGQGSTQGTQYF. The CDR3 DNA, read in part, is TGTGCCAGCTCGGGACAGGGGAGCACCCAGGGGACC. The whole variable domain, remainder taken from reference TRBV18 and TRBJ2-5, is NAGVMQNPRHLVRRRGQEARLRCSPMKGHSHVYWYRQLPEEGLKFMVYLQKENIIDESGMPKERFSAEFPKEGPSILRIQQVVRGDSAAYFCASSGQGSTQGTQYFGPGTRLLVL.

This clone was counted at least ten times. The CDR3 end falls 3 residues outside the read, so it is completed with the germline J gene. V usage is TRBV20-1 and J usage is TRBJ2-7; no firm D call. V lost 6 bases to trimming and J lost 2 bases, with 20 bases between them. Germline CDR1 and CDR2: DFQATT and SNEGSKA (reference sequence). This CDR3 comprises 15 residues. The CDR3 bases that were read are TGCAGTGCAAAGTCCCCTCGCGGCGTTCCCTACGAG. It specifies CSAKSPRGVPYE. The CDR3 reads in full as CSAKSPRGVPYEQYF.

In this sample, this clone turned up many times. The DNA ends 3 residues before the CDR3 does, and the rest of the CDR3 is filled in from the germline J gene. V gene TRBV7-3 combines with J gene TRBJ2-1, with 11 bases lining up with TRBD2. This CDR3 is 15 amino acids long. V shed 5 bases, J shed 5 bases, and the junction held 5 bases outside the gene matches. Germline V CDR1 and CDR2: SGHTA, FQGTGA. CDR3 DNA, as far as it was read: TGTGCCAGCAGCCCCGGGACTAGCGGCCACAATGAG. Its protein product is CASSPGTSGHNE. The whole CDR3 protein reads CASSPGTSGHNEQFF.

This clone came up many times. Sequencing ends 3 residues short of the CDR3 end; the germline J gene provides the rest. V gene TRBV2 combines with J gene TRBJ2-1; 11 bases line up with TRBD2. V shed 11 bases and J 3 bases; nucleotides not matched to a gene: 6. The CDR3 runs to 14 residues. Germline loops: CDR1 SNHLY, CDR2 FYNNEI. The covered CDR3 bases are TGTGCCGGAAAGGGGACTAGCGGCTACAATGAG. Translating it yields CAGKGTSGYNE. The whole CDR3 region reads CAGKGTSGYNEQFF.

Ten or more counts support this clone. Sequencing ends 3 residues short of the CDR3 end; the germline J gene provides the rest. The chain recombines TRBV7-3 with TRBJ1-1, with 7 bases aligning to TRBD1. V trimming: 5 bases; J trimming: 7 bases; junction bases outside the gene matches: 10. CDR1 is SGHTA and CDR2 is FQGTGA in the germline V gene. The CDR3 totals 14 residues. The part of the CDR3 DNA that was read is TGTGCCAGCAGCGACCAGGGGGTAGGAGGTGAA. This sequence encodes CASSDQGVGGE. The entire CDR3 protein is CASSDQGVGGEAFF.

CDR3 bases read: TGTGCCAGCAGCAGAACAGCTTATGGC. It codes for CASSRTAYG. The whole CDR3 region reads CASSRTAYGYTF. The chain is built from TRBV5-6 and TRBJ1-2, with no clear D. The observed sequence ends 3 residues before the CDR3 terminus, with the missing tail filled in from the germline J gene. The V and J ends lost 4 bases and 5 bases respectively, with 9 bases between them. The CDR3 consists of 12 residues. Germline loops: CDR1 SGHDT, CDR2 YYEEEE. Looking up the rest from reference TRBV5-6 and TRBJ1-2 gives the full variable domain: DAGVTQSPTHLIKTRGQQVTLRCSPKSGHDTVSWYQQALGQGPQFIFQYYEEEERQRGNFPDRFSGHQFPNYSSELNVNALLLGDSALYLCASSRTAYGYTFGSGTRLTVV.